The present TCR beta chain was sequenced within a study of cytomegalovirus exposure and HLA in healthy donors. Measured with immunoSEQ multiplex PCR; TCRdb has only the in-frame clones, and not every one. This table holds about 180,000 clones, about 85% found once. Germline assignment: CDR1 SGHAT and CDR2 FQNNGV. V lost 2 bases to trimming and J lost 5 bases; unmatched junction nucleotides: 8. The CDR3 is made up of 16 amino acids. The receptor's source is a man aged 18-30 years in good health and CMV-seropositive. V usage is TRBV11-2 and J usage is TRBJ2-4, with 8 bases matching TRBD1. The sequenced sample consisted of PBMCs. CDR3 region: CASSLRSQGAENIQYF. The CDR3 region has the DNA TGTGCCAGCAGCTTAAGGTCCCAGGGGGCGGAAAACATTCAGTACTTC.